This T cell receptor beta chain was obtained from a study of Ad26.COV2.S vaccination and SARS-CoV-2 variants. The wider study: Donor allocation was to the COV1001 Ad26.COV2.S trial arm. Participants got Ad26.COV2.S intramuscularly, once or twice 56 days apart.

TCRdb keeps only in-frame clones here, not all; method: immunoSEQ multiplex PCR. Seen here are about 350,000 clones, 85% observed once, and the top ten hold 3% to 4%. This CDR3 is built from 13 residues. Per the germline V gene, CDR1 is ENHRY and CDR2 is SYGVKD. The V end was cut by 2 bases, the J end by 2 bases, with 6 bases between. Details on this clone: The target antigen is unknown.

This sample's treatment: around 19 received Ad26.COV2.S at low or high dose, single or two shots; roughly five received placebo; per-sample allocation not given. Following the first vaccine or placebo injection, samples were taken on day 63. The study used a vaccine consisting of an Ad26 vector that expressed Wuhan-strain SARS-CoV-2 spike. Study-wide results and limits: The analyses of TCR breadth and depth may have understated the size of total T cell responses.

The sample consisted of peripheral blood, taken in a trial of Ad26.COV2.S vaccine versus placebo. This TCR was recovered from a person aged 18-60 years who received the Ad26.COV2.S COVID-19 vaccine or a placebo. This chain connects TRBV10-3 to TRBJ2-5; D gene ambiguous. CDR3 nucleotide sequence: TGTGCCATCAGTGAGATCCTACAAGAGACCCAGTACTTC. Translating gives CAISEILQETQYF.